This TCR beta chain was profiled in a study of blood T cells in healthy people across ages. The CDR3 is made up of 14 amino acids. V dropped 6 bases and J dropped 7; count of bases not matched to a gene: 6. The germline gives CDR1 MNHEY, CDR2 SMNVEV (reference sequence). The second PCR ran about 6 to 12 cycles with a sample-barcoded 5' primer and J-beta primers. MiXCR was run by TCRdb on the 5' RACE reads, yielding one entry per CDR3 protein. The repertoire includes roughly 570,000 distinct CDR3 sequences, about 25% of them detected once, and under 20% sits in the top ten. The sequence derives from a woman in her 70s in good health. The J gene is TRBJ1-6, the V gene TRBV27; 7 bases match TRBD1. What was sequenced was blood. The DNA for the CDR3 is TGTGCCAGCAGGGAGGGACAGAGGAATTCACCCCTCCACTTT. It translates to CASREGQRNSPLHF.